This T cell receptor (beta chain) derives from a study of shared clonotypes between healthy human individuals. This CDR3 is built from 16 residues. Germline CDR1 reads SGDLS; CDR2 reads YYNGEE. V lost 0 bases, J lost 7 bases, and 9 bases stayed unmatched. Clones were sequenced by immunoSEQ multiplex PCR, and TCRdb holds only the in-frame ones, with some missing. The sample contains about 2.4 million clones, more than 80% of which appear only once. The chain uses TRBV9 and TRBJ2-3, with 9 bases lining up with TRBD1. The sequenced sample was naive CD4+ T cells sorted from blood. Subset noted: CD45RA+ positively selected. The TCR was taken from a man younger than 35 in good health. The CDR3 region is CASSVALGQGLNTQYF. In DNA form, the CDR3 reads TGTGCCAGCAGCGTAGCTCTAGGACAGGGGCTGAATACGCAGTATTTT.